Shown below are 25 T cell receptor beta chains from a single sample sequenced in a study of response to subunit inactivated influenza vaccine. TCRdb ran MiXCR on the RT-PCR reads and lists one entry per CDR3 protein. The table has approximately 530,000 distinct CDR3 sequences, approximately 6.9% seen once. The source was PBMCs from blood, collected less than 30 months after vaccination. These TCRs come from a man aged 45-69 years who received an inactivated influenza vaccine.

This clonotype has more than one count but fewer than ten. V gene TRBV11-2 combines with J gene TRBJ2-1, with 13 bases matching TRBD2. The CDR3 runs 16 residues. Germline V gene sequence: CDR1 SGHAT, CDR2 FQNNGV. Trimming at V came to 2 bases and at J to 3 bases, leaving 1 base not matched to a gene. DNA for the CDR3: TGTGCCAGCAGCTTAACTAGCGGGGGGGGCTACAATGAGCAGTTCTTC. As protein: CASSLTSGGGYNEQFF.

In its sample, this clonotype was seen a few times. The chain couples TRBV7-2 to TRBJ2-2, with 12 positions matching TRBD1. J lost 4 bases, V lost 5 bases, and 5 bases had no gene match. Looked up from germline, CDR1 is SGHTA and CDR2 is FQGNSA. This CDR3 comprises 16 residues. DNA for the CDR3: TGTGCCAGCAGCCCGGGACAGGGGGCCTCCACCGGGGAGCTGTTTTTT. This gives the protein CASSPGQGASTGELFF.

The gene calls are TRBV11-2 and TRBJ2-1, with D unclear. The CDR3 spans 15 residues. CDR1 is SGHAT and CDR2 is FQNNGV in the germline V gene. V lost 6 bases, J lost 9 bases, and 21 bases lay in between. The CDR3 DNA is TGTGCCAGCAGACACCATGCCATCAAGATGGGTGAGCAGTTCTTC. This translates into CASRHHAIKMGEQFF. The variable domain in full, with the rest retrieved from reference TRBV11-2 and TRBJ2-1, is EAGVAQSPRYKIIEKRQSVAFWCNPISGHATLYWYQQILGQGPKLLIQFQNNGVVDDSQLPKDRFSAERLKGVDSTLKIQPAKLEDSAVYLCASRHHAIKMGEQFFGPGTRLTVL.

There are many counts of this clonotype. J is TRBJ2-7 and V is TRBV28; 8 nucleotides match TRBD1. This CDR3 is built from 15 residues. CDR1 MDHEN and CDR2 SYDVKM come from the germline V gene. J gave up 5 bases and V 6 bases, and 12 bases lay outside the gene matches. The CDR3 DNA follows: TGTGCCAGCAGGAATCCCAGGGGGCAAAGCCACGAGCAGTACTTC. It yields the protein CASRNPRGQSHEQYF.

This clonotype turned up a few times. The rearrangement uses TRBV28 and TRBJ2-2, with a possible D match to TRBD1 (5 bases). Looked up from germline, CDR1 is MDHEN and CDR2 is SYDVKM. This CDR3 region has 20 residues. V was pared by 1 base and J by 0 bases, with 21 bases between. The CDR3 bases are TGTGCCAGCAGTTTATCTCCCCTAAGACAGACCTTCGCGAACACCGGGGAGCTGTTTTTT. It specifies CASSLSPLRQTFANTGELFF.

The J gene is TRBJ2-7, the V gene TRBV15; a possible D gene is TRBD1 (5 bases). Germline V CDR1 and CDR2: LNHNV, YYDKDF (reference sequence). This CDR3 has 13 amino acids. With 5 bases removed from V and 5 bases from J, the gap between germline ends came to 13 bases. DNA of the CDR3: TGTGCCACCAGCGGGGCAGGATTCAACGAGCAGTACTTC. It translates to CATSGAGFNEQYF.

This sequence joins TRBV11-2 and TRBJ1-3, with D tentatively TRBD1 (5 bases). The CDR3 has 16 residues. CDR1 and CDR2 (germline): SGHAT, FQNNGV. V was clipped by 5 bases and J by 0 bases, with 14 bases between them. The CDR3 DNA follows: TGTGCCAGCAGCGAGGGACCGATCTTCTCTGGAAACACCATATATTTT. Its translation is CASSEGPIFSGNTIYF.

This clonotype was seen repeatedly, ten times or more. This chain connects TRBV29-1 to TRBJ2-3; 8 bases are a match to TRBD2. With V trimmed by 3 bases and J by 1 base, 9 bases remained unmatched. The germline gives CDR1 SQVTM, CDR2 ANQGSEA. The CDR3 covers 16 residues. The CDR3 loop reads CSVDQTSGGRTDTQYF. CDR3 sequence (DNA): TGCAGCGTTGATCAAACTAGCGGAGGACGCACAGATACGCAGTATTTT.

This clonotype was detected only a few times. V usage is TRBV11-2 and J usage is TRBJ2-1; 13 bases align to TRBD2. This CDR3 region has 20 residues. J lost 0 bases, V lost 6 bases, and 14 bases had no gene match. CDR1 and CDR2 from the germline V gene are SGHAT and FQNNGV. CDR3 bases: TGTGCCAGCAGTGTGCCGGTACTAGCGGGGGGGCCGAGCTCCTACAATGAGCAGTTCTTC. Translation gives CASSVPVLAGGPSSYNEQFF.

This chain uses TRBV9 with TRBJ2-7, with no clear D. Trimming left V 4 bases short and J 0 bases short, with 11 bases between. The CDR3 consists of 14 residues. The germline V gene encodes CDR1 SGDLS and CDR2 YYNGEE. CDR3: CASSPRLYSYEQYF. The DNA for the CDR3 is TGTGCCAGCAGCCCTAGGCTATACTCCTACGAGCAGTACTTC.

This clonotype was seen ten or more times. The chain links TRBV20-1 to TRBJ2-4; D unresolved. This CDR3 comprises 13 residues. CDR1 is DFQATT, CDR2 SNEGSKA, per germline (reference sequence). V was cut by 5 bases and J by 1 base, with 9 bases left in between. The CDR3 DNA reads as TGCAGTGCTCAGACCAGGGCCAAAAACATTCAGTACTTC. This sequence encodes CSAQTRAKNIQYF.

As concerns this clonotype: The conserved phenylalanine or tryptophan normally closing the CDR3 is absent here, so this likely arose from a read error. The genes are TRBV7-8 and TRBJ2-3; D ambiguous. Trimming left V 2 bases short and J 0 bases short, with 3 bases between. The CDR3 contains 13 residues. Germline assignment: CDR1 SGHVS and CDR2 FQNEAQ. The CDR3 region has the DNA TGTGCCAGCAGCTTACTTAGCACAGATACGCAGTATTAT. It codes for CASSLLSTDTQYY.

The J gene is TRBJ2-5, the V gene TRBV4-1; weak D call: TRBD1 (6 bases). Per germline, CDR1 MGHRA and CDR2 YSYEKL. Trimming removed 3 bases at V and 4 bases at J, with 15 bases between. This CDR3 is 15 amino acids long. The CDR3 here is CASSQGFQGRETQYF. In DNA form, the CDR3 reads TGCGCCAGCAGCCAGGGTTTCCAGGGGCGAGAGACCCAGTACTTC.

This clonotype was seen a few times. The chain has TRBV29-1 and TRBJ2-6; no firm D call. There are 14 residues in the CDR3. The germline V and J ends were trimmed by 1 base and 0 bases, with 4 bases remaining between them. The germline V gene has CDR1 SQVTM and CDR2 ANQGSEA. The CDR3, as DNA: TGCAGCGTTGAAGGGGGCTCTGGGGCCAACGTCCTGACTTTC. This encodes CSVEGGSGANVLTF.

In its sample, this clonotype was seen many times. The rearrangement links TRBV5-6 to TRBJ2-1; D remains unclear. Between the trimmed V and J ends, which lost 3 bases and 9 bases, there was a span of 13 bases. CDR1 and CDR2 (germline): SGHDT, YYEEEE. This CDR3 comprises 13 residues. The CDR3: CASSYPFGGEQFF. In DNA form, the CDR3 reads TGTGCCAGCAGCTACCCCTTTGGCGGTGAGCAGTTCTTC.

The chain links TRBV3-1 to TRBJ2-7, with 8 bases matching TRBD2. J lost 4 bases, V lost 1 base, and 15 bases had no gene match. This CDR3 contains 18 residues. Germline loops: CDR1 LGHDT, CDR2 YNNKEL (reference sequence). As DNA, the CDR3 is TGTGCCAGCAGCCAAGCCTACGAAGCCGGGACTAGTGGGTACGAGCAGTACTTC. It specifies CASSQAYEAGTSGYEQYF.

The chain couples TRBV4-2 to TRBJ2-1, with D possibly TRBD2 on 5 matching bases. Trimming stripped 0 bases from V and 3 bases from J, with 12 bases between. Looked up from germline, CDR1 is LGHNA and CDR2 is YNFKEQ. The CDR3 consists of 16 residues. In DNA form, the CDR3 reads TGTGCCAGCAGCCAAGATTGGAGCGGAGACTACAATGAGCAGTTCTTC. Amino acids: CASSQDWSGDYNEQFF.

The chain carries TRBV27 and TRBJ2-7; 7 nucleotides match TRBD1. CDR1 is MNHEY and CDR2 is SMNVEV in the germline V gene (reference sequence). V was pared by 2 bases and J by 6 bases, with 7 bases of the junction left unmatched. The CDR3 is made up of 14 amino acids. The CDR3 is CASSLTVEGAEQYF. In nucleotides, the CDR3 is TGTGCCAGCAGTTTAACCGTTGAGGGGGCCGAGCAGTACTTC.

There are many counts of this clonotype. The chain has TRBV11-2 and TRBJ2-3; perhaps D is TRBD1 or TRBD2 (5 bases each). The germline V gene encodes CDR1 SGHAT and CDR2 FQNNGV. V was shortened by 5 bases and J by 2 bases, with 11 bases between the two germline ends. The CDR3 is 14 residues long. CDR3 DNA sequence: TGTGCCAGCAGCGGGGGAGTTCCCACAGATACGCAGTATTTT. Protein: CASSGGVPTDTQYF.

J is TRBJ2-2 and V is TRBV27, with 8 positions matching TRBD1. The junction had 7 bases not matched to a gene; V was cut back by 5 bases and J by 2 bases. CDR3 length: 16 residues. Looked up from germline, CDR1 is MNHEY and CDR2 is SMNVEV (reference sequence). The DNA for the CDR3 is TGTGCCAGCAGTCACACAGGGGGGTTCAACACCGGGGAGCTGTTTTTT. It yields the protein CASSHTGGFNTGELFF.

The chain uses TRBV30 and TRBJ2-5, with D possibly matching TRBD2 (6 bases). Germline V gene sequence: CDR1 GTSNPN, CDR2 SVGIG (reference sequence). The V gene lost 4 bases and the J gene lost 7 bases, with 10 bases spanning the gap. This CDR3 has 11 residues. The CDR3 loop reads CAWTIGGTQYF. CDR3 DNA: TGTGCCTGGACAATCGGGGGGACCCAGTACTTC.

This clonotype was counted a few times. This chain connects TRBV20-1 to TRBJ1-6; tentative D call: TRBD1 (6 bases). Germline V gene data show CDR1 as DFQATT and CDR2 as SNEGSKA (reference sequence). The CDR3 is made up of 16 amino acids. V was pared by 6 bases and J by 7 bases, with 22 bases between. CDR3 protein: CSAPSRGGLGNSPLHF. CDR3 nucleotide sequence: TGCAGTGCGCCCAGTAGAGGGGGACTAGGGAATTCACCCCTCCACTTT.

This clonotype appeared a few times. The CDR3 here is CASLAGGELFF. CDR3 sequence (DNA): TGTGCCAGTCTGGCCGGGGGGGAGCTGTTTTTT. V gene TRBV6-6 combines with J gene TRBJ2-2; D ambiguous. The CDR3 length is 11 residues. Germline V gene sequence: CDR1 MNHNY, CDR2 SVGAGI (reference sequence). Trimming took 9 bases from V and 8 from J, leaving 10 bases between them.

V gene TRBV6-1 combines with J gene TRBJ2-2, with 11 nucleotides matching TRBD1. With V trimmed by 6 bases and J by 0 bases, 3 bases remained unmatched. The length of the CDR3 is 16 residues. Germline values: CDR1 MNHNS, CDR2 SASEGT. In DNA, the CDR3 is TGTGCCAGCAGGAGGACAGGGGGCGCGAACACCGGGGAGCTGTTTTTT. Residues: CASRRTGGANTGELFF.

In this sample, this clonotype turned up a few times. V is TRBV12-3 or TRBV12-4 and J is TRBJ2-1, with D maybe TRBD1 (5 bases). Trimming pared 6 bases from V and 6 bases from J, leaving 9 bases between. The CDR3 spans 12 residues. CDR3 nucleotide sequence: TGTGCCAGCAGAAGTGACAGCAATGAGCAGTTCTTC. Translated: CASRSDSNEQFF.